Listed below are T cell receptor beta chains from one sample, sequenced in a study of response to subunit inactivated influenza vaccine. MiXCR was run by TCRdb on the RT-PCR reads, yielding one entry per CDR3 protein. The data contain 550,000 to 800,000 distinct CDR3 sequences, over 11% of them seen just once; the ten biggest clones take up 5.5% to 7%. This specimen was PBMCs from blood, taken approximately 15 days before vaccination. These receptors were collected from a man aged 50 to 59 who received an inactivated influenza vaccine. Both conserved end residues are part of each CDR3. The D gene is left open where the match is weak.

d_call,v_call,cdr3_aa
-,TRBV29-1,CSVEVQGRNQPQHF
TRBD2,TRBV7-2,CASSLAGLAGGDTDTQYF
-,TRBV6-1,CASSKQPGPLGDEQFF
-,TRBV20-1,CSARRQGGGELFF
TRBD1,TRBV5-1,CASSLGTANSPLHF
TRBD2,TRBV11-2,CASSFDRLALGTDTQYF
-,TRBV11-2,CASSLGRYLFF
TRBD1,TRBV24-1,CATSDLLQGNDNQPQHF
-,TRBV2,CASSDGQFYGYTF
-,TRBV14,CASSLRVGRETQYF
-,TRBV10-2,CASSESPPGLPVGAQYF
-,TRBV4-1,CASSQVPGNQPQHF
-,TRBV4-3,CASSQEGPNTQYF
TRBD1,TRBV5-6,CASRETGTESYEQYF
TRBD1,TRBV20-1,CSAPPAGTDYEQYF
TRBD1,TRBV5-1,CASSLVRDRGETQYF
TRBD2,TRBV18,CASSVTSGSDEQYF
-,TRBV5-3,CARSHEPIGHGQETQYF
TRBD1,TRBV5-5,CASSASGTGTYEQYF
TRBD2,TRBV12-3/TRBV12-4,CASSVTSGFTDTQYF
TRBD1,TRBV7-9,CASSSAGQGTGNTIYF
-,TRBV7-9,CASSFGTVSNQPQHF
-,TRBV5-1,CASSLTIDTQYF